This record concerns one T cell receptor beta chain sequence. Its antigen is not known. The CDR3 extends over 12 amino acids. The germline CDR1 and CDR2 sequences are SGHRS and YFSETQ. The V end was cut by 0 bases, the J end by 4 bases, with 5 bases between. This record comes from a study of PD-1 blockade in classical Hodgkin lymphoma. Notes on the study in general: Repertoires differed for reasons still undefined, possibly disease activity or prior therapy. Complete responders had baseline diversity similar to newly diagnosed patients. As was reported, newly diagnosed patients showed lower baseline TCR diversity than healthy donors did. The study found that TCR diversity rose significantly by C4D1 in CD4+ but not CD8+ cells.

Assay: immunoSEQ multiplex PCR; the TCRdb copy retains only in-frame clones and omits some. Altogether approximately 19,000 clones are present, over 70% being singletons, with the ten largest covering about 39%. Every patient had relapsed following autologous stem cell transplantation, and cohorts differed in brentuximab vedotin exposure. The TCR was taken from a human donor with classical Hodgkin lymphoma. This sample comprised peripheral blood mononuclear cells (PBMCs), obtained before the second cycle of nivolumab. V is TRBV5-1 and J is TRBJ2-7; D is undetermined. In DNA form, the CDR3 reads TGCGCCAGCAGCTTGGTAGGTTACGAGCAGTACTTC. It specifies CASSLVGYEQYF.